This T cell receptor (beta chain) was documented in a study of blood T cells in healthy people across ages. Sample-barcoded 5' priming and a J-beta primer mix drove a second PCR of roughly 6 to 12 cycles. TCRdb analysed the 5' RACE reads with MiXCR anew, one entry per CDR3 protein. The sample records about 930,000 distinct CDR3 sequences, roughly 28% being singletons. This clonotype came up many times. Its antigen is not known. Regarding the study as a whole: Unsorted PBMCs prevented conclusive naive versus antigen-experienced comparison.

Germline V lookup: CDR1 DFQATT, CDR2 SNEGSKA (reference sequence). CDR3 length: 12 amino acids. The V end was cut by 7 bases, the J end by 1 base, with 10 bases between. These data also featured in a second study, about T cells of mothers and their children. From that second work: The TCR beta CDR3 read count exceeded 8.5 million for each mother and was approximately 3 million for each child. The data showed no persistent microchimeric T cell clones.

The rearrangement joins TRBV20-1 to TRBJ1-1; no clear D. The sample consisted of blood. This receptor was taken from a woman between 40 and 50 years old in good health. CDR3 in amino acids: CSVVQSNTEAFF. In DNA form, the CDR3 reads TGCAGTGTGGTACAATCGAACACTGAAGCTTTCTTT.